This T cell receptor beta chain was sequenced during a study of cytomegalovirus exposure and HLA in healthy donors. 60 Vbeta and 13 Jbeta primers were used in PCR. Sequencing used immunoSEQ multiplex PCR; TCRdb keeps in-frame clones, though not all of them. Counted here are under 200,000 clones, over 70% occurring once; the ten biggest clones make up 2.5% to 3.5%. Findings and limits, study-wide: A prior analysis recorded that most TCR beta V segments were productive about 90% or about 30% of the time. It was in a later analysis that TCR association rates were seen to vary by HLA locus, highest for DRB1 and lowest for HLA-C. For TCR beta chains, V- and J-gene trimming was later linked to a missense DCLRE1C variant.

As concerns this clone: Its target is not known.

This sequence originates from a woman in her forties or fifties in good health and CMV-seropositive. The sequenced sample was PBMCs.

CDR3 nucleotides: TGTGCCAGCAGTTACGACCTGGGGGGCTACGAGCAGTACTTC. As protein: CASSYDLGGYEQYF. The chain uses TRBV6-5 and TRBJ2-7; D perhaps matches TRBD2 (6 bases). The CDR3 sequence is 14 residues long. The germline V gene encodes CDR1 MNHEY and CDR2 SVGAGI. V was clipped by 2 bases and J by 3 bases, with 11 bases between them.